These 2 T cell receptor beta chains share one sample of origin, sequenced in a study of T cells and copy number aberrations in small-cell lung cancer. Data came from immunoSEQ multiplex PCR; TCRdb stores just in-frame clones and leaves some out. The sample lists 2,500 to 3,000 clones, approximately 82% occurring once. The source material was normal tissue next to the tumor. All receptors come from a man aged 70-80 years with small cell lung cancer.

The rearrangement links TRBV9 to TRBJ2-1; D could derive from TRBD1 or TRBD2 (5 bases each). Trimming cost V 4 bases and J 0 bases, with 14 bases left between them. CDR1 and CDR2 (germline): SGDLS, YYNGEE. The CDR3 totals 16 residues. The CDR3 spells CASSLLKGSSYNEQFF. The CDR3 nucleotides read TGTGCCAGCAGCCTCCTCAAGGGGAGCTCCTACAATGAGCAGTTCTTC.

The rearrangement joins TRBV7-2 to TRBJ2-3, with 10 bases aligning to TRBD1. J lost 2 bases, V lost 4 bases, and 9 bases had no gene match. Looked up from germline, CDR1 is SGHTA and CDR2 is FQGNSA. This CDR3 region has 17 residues. The CDR3 reads CASSYAGTGDLTDTQYF. CDR3 DNA sequence: TGTGCCAGCAGCTACGCCGGGACAGGGGATCTCACAGATACGCAGTATTTT.